The T cell receptor (beta chain) under discussion was sequenced for a study of shared clonotypes between healthy human individuals. Trimming removed 0 bases from V and 3 bases from J; junction bases left unmatched: 2. CDR1 is SGHRS, CDR2 YFSETQ, per germline. This CDR3 comprises 15 residues. The protocol was immunoSEQ multiplex PCR, while the TCRdb copy is restricted to in-frame clones and leaves out a portion. Of around 430,000 clones in the sample, 70% to 80% are singletons; the top ten hold approximately 13%. This TCR derives from a middle-aged woman in good health. Some clones in this sample may be carry-over from other donors' samples. The source material was PBMCs. The chain has TRBV5-1 and TRBJ2-1, with TRBD1 matching over 8 bases. The CDR3 DNA sequence: TGCGCCAGCAGCTTGGGGACAGGGTTCTACAATGAGCAGTTCTTC. Protein product: CASSLGTGFYNEQFF.